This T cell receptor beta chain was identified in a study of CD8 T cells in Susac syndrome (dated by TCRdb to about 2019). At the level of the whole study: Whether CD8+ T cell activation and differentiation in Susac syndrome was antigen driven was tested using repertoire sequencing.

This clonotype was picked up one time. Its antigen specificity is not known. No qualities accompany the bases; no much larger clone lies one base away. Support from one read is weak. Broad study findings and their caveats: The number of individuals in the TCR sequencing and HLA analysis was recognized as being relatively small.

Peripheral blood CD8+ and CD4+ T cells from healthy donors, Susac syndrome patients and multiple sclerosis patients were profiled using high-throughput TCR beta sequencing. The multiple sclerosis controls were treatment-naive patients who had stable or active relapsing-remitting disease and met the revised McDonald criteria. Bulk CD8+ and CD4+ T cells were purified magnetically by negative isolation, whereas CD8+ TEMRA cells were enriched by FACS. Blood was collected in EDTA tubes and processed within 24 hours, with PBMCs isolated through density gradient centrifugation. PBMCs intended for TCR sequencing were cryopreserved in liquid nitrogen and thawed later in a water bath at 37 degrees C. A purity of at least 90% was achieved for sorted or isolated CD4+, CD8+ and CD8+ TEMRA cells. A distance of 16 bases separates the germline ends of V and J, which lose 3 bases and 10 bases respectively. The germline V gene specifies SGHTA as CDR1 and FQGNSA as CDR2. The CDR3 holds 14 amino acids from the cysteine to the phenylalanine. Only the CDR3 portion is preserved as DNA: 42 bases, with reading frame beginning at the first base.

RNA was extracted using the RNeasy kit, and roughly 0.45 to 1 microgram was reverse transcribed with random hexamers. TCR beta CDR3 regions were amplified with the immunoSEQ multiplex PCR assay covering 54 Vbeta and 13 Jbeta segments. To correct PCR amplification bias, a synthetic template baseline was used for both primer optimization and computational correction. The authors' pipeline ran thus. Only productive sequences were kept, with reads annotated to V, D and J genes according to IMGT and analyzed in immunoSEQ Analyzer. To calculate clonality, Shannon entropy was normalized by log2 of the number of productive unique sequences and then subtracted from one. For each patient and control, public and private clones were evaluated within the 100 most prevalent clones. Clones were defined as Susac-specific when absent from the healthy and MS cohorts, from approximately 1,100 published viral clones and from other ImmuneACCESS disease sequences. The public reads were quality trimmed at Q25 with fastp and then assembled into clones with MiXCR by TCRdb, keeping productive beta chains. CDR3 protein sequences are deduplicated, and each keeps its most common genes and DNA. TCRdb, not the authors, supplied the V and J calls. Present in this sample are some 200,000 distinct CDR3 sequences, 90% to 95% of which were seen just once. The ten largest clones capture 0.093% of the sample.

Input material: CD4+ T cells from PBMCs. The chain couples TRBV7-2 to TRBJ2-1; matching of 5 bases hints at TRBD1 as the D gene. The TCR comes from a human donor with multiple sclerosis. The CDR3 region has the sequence CASSFSRVIQEQFF. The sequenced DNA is TGTGCCAGCAGCTTTTCCAGGGTCATCCAAGAGCAGTTCTTC.